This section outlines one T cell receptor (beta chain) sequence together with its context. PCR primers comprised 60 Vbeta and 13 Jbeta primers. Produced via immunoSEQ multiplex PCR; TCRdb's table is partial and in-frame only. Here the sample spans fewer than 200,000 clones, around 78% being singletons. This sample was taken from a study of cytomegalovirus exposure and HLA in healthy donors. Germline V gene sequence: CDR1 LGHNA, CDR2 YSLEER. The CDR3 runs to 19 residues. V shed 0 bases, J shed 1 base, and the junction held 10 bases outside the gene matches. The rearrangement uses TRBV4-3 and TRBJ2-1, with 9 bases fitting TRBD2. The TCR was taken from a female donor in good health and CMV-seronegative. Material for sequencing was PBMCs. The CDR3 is CASSQEVGSGRRSYNEQFF. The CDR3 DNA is TGCGCCAGCAGCCAAGAGGTCGGGAGCGGGAGGCGGTCCTACAATGAGCAGTTCTTC.